This T cell receptor (beta chain) is drawn from a study of CD8 T cells in ankylosing spondylitis (dated by TCRdb to the late 2010s). With respect to the entire study: To find TCR variants linked to disease, the study profiled T cell receptor beta repertoires in ankylosing spondylitis patients and healthy donors. Samples of peripheral blood were taken, and for ankylosing spondylitis patients, synovial fluid was collected as well. The full study cohort comprised about 23 ankylosing spondylitis patients and some 110 healthy donors. Overall results and qualifications from the work: According to the report, matched synovial fluid samples from ankylosing spondylitis patients were significantly enriched for the disease-linked clones. Some of the motif variants had been reported before in the synovial fluid and blood of reactive arthritis patients, a finding that suggests common disease-initiation mechanisms. Blood from ankylosing spondylitis patients appeared to be characterized by a TCR beta motif composed of eight or nine highly homologous amino acid variants. The disease-linked clones showed a CD8+ phenotype and occurred at relatively low frequencies in peripheral blood.

Sequencing was carried out with an Illumina HiSeq 2500. TCR beta libraries were prepared by quantitative 5'-RACE with molecular barcodes. On the study's bioinformatics: To identify disease-linked TCR variants, a new computational method was used, one built on a probabilistic model of VDJ rearrangement. The public reads were run again by TCRdb, first through fastp at Q25 and then through MiXCR, and only productive beta chains were kept. Merged by CDR3 protein, the rows form single entries marked with the most common genes and DNA. TCRdb assigned the V and J calls; the authors' analysis was not used. In this sample the table shows approximately 240,000 distinct CDR3 sequences, roughly 10% of which occur a single time. The top ten constitute 2.5% to 3% of the sample. At least ten counts were recorded for this clonotype. Its antigen target is currently unknown. No base quality values were provided; no much bigger clone lies one nucleotide off.

According to the germline V gene, CDR1 reads MDHEN and CDR2 reads SYDVKM. Taken from cysteine to phenylalanine, the CDR3 has 14 residues. Solely the CDR3 DNA is kept, with 42 bases framed from the first base. Trimming at the junction amounts to 7 bases on V and 2 bases on J, and the germline ends lie 15 bases apart. Sequencing used blood, either unsorted or a sorted T cell fraction (not recorded which). The TCR comes from a male donor with ankylosing spondylitis or in good health (not recorded which). The sequence links TRBV28 to TRBJ2-7; possibly the D gene is TRBD2, per 5 matching bases. The CDR3 in this case is CASTGGRNTYEQYF. The nucleotide sequence is given as TGTGCCAGCACCGGCGGGCGCAACACCTACGAGCAGTACTTC.